The 17 T cell receptor beta chains given below trace back to one sample, sequenced in a study of blood T cell repertoires in COVID-19. Sequenced by immunoSEQ multiplex PCR; TCRdb stores in-frame clones only, minus some. The sample shows some 260,000 clones, 88% of them seen only once. The source material was peripheral blood. The receptors were sampled from a human donor in a cohort sampled during active COVID-19.

The CDR3 here is CASSYSAGHVTTEAFF. The CDR3 coding sequence is TGTGCCAGCAGTTACTCGGCAGGGCATGTGACAACTGAAGCTTTCTTT. The chain recombines TRBV6-2 or TRBV6-3 with TRBJ1-1; maybe TRBD1 (5 bases). V was cut by 0 bases and J by 5 bases, with 16 bases left in between. Per the germline V gene, CDR1 is MNHEY and CDR2 is SVGEGT. The CDR3 consists of 16 residues.

This chain uses TRBV9 with TRBJ2-7; 9 bases are shared with TRBD2. CDR3 size: 15 residues. J gave up 2 bases and V 0 bases, and 3 bases lay outside the gene matches. Germline-derived CDR1 and CDR2 are SGDLS and YYNGEE. This CDR3 reads CASSVASGAAYEQYF. The CDR3 DNA is TGTGCCAGCAGCGTAGCTAGCGGGGCAGCCTACGAGCAGTACTTC.

This rearrangement joins TRBV15 to TRBJ2-7; TRBD2 agrees at 8 bases. The junction had 10 bases not matched to a gene; V was cut back by 7 bases and J by 5 bases. CDR1 and CDR2 (germline): LNHNV, YYDKDF (reference sequence). This CDR3 is built from 14 residues. The CDR3 DNA reads TGTGCCACCAAGCTCCCGGGAGGGGCCCACGAGCAGTACTTC. Amino acids: CATKLPGGAHEQYF.

The chain has TRBV5-6 and TRBJ1-5; TRBD1 matches at 7 bases. The CDR3 has 16 residues. V lost 3 bases and J lost 4; bases outside the gene matches: 10. CDR1 and CDR2 (germline): SGHDT, YYEEEE. This chain's CDR3 is CASSSLSGTVNQPQHF. The CDR3 DNA reads as TGTGCCAGCAGCTCTCTTTCCGGGACAGTAAATCAGCCCCAGCATTTT.

V is TRBV2 and J is TRBJ2-1, with 9 bases identical to TRBD1. There are 14 residues in the CDR3. Germline V lookup: CDR1 SNHLY, CDR2 FYNNEI. V was clipped by 11 bases and J by 4 bases; unmatched bases: 9. As DNA, the CDR3 is TGTGCCCGATCCGGGACAGGGAATTACAATGAGCAGTTCTTC. This sequence encodes CARSGTGNYNEQFF.

CDR3 coding DNA: TGTGCCAGCAGCTCCCGGGACAGGGGGCCTCATGGCTACACCTTC. Its translation: CASSSRDRGPHGYTF. V gene TRBV5-4 combines with J gene TRBJ1-2, with 12 bases fitting TRBD1. The CDR3 totals 15 residues. Germline lookup yields CDR1 SGHNT and CDR2 YYREEE (reference sequence). V lost 3 bases, J lost 6 bases, and 6 bases stayed unmatched.

The rearrangement joins TRBV5-1 to TRBJ2-1; perhaps TRBD2 as D (5 bases). Germline V gene data show CDR1 as SGHRS and CDR2 as YFSETQ. The CDR3 has 15 residues. Between the trimmed V and J ends, which lost 0 bases and 1 base, there was a span of 8 bases. CDR3 sequence reads: CASSLVGGSYNEQFF. The DNA of the CDR3 is TGCGCCAGCAGCTTGGTAGGAGGATCCTACAATGAGCAGTTCTTC.

The rearrangement joins TRBV7-9 to TRBJ1-5, with a weak D call TRBD1 (5 bases). The V gene's germline CDR1 is SEHNR and CDR2 FQNEAQ (reference sequence). The CDR3 is made up of 16 amino acids. Trimming pared 5 bases from V and 0 bases from J, leaving 14 bases between. CDR3 in amino acids: CASSPGGDFSNQPQHF. CDR3 in DNA: TGTGCCAGCAGCCCGGGGGGGGACTTTAGCAATCAGCCCCAGCATTTT.

The chain combines TRBV21-1 with TRBJ2-7; the table's D call, TRBD2, was not checked against the DNA. TRBV21-1 is flagged as a pseudogene. This CDR3 region has 12 residues. The CDR3 coding sequence is TGTGCCAGCAGCCCCGCCCTATACGAGCAGTACTTC. This translates into CASSPALYEQYF.

The gene calls are TRBV6-4 and TRBJ1-2; a possible D gene is TRBD1 (6 bases). CDR3 length: 11 residues. V shed 10 bases and J shed 8 bases, with 14 bases lying between them. CDR1 is MRHNA, CDR2 SNTAGT, per germline. This chain's CDR3 is CAIPGVGGYTF. The CDR3 region has the DNA TGTGCCATACCAGGGGTGGGCGGCTACACCTTC.

The V call is TRBV28, the J call TRBJ1-2; 7 bases line up with TRBD1. With V trimmed by 4 bases and J by 8 bases, 4 bases remained unmatched. The CDR3 covers 12 residues. Germline lookup yields CDR1 MDHEN and CDR2 SYDVKM. As DNA, the CDR3 is TGTGCCAGCAGTTCCGGGACAGAAGGCTACACCTTC. Translating it yields CASSSGTEGYTF.

The rearrangement links TRBV15 to TRBJ2-3, with D possibly matching TRBD1 (5 bases). The CDR3 runs 16 residues. Germline V gene data show CDR1 as LNHNV and CDR2 as YYDKDF (reference sequence). Trimming stripped 1 base from V and 1 base from J, with 12 bases between. CDR3 amino acids: CATSRGGAAGTDTQYF. The CDR3 nucleotides are TGTGCCACCAGCAGAGGTGGGGCTGCGGGCACAGATACGCAGTATTTT.

The chain couples TRBV10-3 to TRBJ1-1, with D possibly TRBD1 on 6 matching bases. V was clipped by 7 bases and J by 1 base, with 7 bases between them. The CDR3 covers 12 residues. Per germline, CDR1 ENHRY and CDR2 SYGVKD. The CDR3 is CAITDRNTEAFF. In nucleotides, the CDR3 is TGTGCCATCACGGACAGGAACACTGAAGCTTTCTTT.

This chain links TRBV30 with TRBJ1-2; the D gene is possibly TRBD1 (6 bases). Trimming took 7 bases from V and 5 from J, leaving 11 bases between them. Germline V CDR1 and CDR2: GTSNPN, SVGIG (reference sequence). The CDR3 spans 11 residues. The CDR3 coding sequence is TGTGCCTCTAACAGGGATTATGGCTACACCTTC. Translation gives CASNRDYGYTF. Combining the CDR3 with reference TRBV30 and TRBJ1-2 gives the whole variable domain SQTIHQWPATLVQPVGSPLSLECTVEGTSNPNLYWYRQAAGRGLQLLFYSVGIGQISSEVPQNLSASRPQDRQFILSSKKLLLSDSGFYLCASNRDYGYTFGSGTRLTVV.

CDR3 sequence: CASSQRGLAGDEQYF. DNA for the CDR3: TGTGCCAGCAGCCAAAGAGGACTAGCGGGAGACGAGCAGTACTTC. The chain employs TRBV3-1 (or the pseudogene TRBV3-2) and TRBJ2-7; the match to TRBD2 covers 13 bases. CDR1 and CDR2 (germline): LGHDT, YNNKEL (reference sequence). This CDR3 is built from 15 residues. The ends lost 2 bases at V and 5 bases at J; junction bases unmatched: 3.

The V call is TRBV4-3, the J call TRBJ1-1; 9 bases agree with TRBD1. The V and J ends lost 1 base and 12 bases, in that order; junction bases with no gene match: 15. CDR1 is LGHNA and CDR2 is YSLEER in the germline V gene. This CDR3 contains 16 residues. The CDR3 loop is CASSQVAIQGARGTFF. The CDR3 DNA reads TGCGCCAGCAGCCAAGTGGCAATACAGGGGGCGCGGGGAACTTTCTTT.

The gene calls are TRBV6-2 or TRBV6-3 and TRBJ1-1, with D perhaps matching TRBD1 (6 bases). Per germline, CDR1 MNHEY and CDR2 SVGEGT. The V and J ends lost 0 bases and 1 base respectively, with 12 bases between them. The CDR3 contains 16 residues. This chain's CDR3 is CASSYSLLQGNTEAFF. For the CDR3, the DNA is TGTGCCAGCAGTTACTCGTTGCTACAGGGGAACACTGAAGCTTTCTTT.